This TCR beta chain was obtained from a study of somatic mutations in cytotoxic T cells in rheumatoid arthritis. Study findings and constraints: Neither rheumatoid arthritis patients nor age-matched healthy controls had significantly different CD8+ T-cell clonality from the other group.

Germline values: CDR1 SGHTA, CDR2 FQGNSA. The CDR3 consists of 13 residues. Trimming removed 2 bases from V and 15 bases from J; junction bases left unmatched: 6. Concerning this clone itself: Its antigen is unidentified.

TCRdb's copy holds only in-frame clones and misses some; the assay was immunoSEQ multiplex PCR. The sample contains about 20,000 clones, less than 80% of which appear only once. The chain employs TRBV7-2 and TRBJ2-1; TRBD2 matches 11 bases. Sample: CD8+ T cells sorted from blood. The receptor comes from a man aged 60-69 years in good health. The CDR3 protein is CASSLPGTSGWFF. The CDR3 nucleotides read TGTGCCAGCAGCTTACCTGGGACTAGCGGTTGGTTCTTC. The entire variable domain, with the rest obtained from reference TRBV7-2 and TRBJ2-1, is as follows: GAGVSQSPSNKVTEKGKDVELRCDPISGHTALYWYRQSLGQGLEFLIYFQGNSAPDKSGLPSDRFSAERTGGSVSTLTIQRTQQEDSAVYLCASSLPGTSGWFFGPGTRLTVL.